The 29 T cell receptor beta chains given below trace back to one sample, sequenced in a study of cytomegalovirus exposure and HLA in healthy donors. It was with 60 Vbeta and 13 Jbeta primers that the PCR ran. Sequenced by immunoSEQ multiplex PCR; TCRdb stores in-frame clones only, minus some. The sample holds around 180,000 clones, about 85% seen once. Sequencing was performed on PBMCs. Receptors were obtained from a woman aged 50 to 65 in good health and CMV-seronegative.

Many counts were recorded for this clone. The CDR3 region has the DNA TGTGCCTGGAGCTCTAGACAGGGGGCGACGCTGTTTTTT. Amino acid sequence: CAWSSRQGATLFF. The chain joins TRBV30 to TRBJ1-4; the match to TRBD1 covers 10 bases. Trimming took 3 bases from V and 14 from J; bases not matched to a gene: 9. CDR1 GTSNPN and CDR2 SVGIG come from the germline V gene (reference sequence). The CDR3 spans 13 residues.

The gene calls are TRBV2 and TRBJ2-2, with 14 bases matching TRBD2. Germline lookup yields CDR1 SNHLY and CDR2 FYNNEI. The CDR3 contains 16 residues. The trim removed 4 bases at V and 6 bases at J, leaving 4 bases unmatched. The CDR3 loop is CASSVETSGRAGELFF. CDR3 DNA: TGTGCCAGCAGTGTGGAGACTAGCGGGAGGGCCGGGGAGCTGTTTTTT.

The J gene is TRBJ1-1, the V gene TRBV5-1, with TRBD1 matching over 10 bases. The CDR3 loop spans 15 amino acids. Losses at the gene ends were 5 bases for V and 4 bases for J; bases not matched to a gene: 8. The V gene's germline CDR1 is SGHRS and CDR2 YFSETQ. The CDR3 sequence is CASSTGTGVVTEAFF. CDR3 sequence (DNA): TGCGCCAGCAGTACAGGGACAGGGGTGGTCACTGAAGCTTTCTTT.

V gene TRBV5-1 combines with J gene TRBJ1-1; 12 bases are shared with TRBD1. This CDR3 has 16 residues. Germline V gene data show CDR1 as SGHRS and CDR2 as YFSETQ. J gave up 2 bases and V 2 bases, and 4 bases lay outside the gene matches. The CDR3 here is CASSFGTGGLNTEAFF. The CDR3, as DNA: TGCGCCAGCAGCTTTGGGACAGGGGGCCTTAACACTGAAGCTTTCTTT.

The chain has TRBV6-5 and TRBJ1-1; 7 bases align to TRBD1. The germline V gene encodes CDR1 MNHEY and CDR2 SVGAGI. The CDR3 is 15 residues long. Trimming removed 5 bases from V and 1 base from J; junction bases left unmatched: 7. CDR3: CASSLTGTANTEAFF. In DNA form, the CDR3 reads TGTGCCAGCAGTCTCACCGGGACAGCGAACACTGAAGCTTTCTTT.

This rearrangement joins TRBV7-6 to TRBJ1-1; D is perhaps TRBD1 (5 bases). Germline assignment: CDR1 SGHVS and CDR2 FNYEAQ. With 5 bases removed from V and 5 bases from J, the gap between germline ends came to 18 bases. The CDR3 sequence is 15 residues long. CDR3 region: CASSSSFGGGTEAFF. CDR3 DNA: TGTGCCAGCAGCAGCAGTTTTGGTGGGGGGACTGAAGCTTTCTTT.

The count of this clone is one. The chain uses TRBV19 and TRBJ1-2, with no clear D. V was shortened by 3 bases and J by 5 bases, with 10 bases between the two germline ends. Germline CDR1 LNHDA, CDR2 SQIVND (reference sequence). The length of the CDR3 is 13 residues. Written as DNA, the CDR3 is TGTGCCAGTAGTATTCTGGCTTTTTATGGCTACACCTTC. Amino acids: CASSILAFYGYTF.

V usage is TRBV2 and J usage is TRBJ2-5; D not certain. The DNA end lines up better with TRBJ2-7; the J call may be wrong. Germline V lookup: CDR1 SNHLY, CDR2 FYNNEI. The length of the CDR3 is 14 residues. CDR3 region: CASSERRISYEQYF. As DNA, the CDR3 is TGTGCCAGCAGTGAGAGGCGGATCTCCTACGAGCAGTACTTC.

This clone was seen ten or more times. This chain joins TRBV6-6 and TRBJ1-5; 7 bases line up with TRBD1. Germline CDR1 reads MNHNY; CDR2 reads SVGAGI (reference sequence). Unmatched junction bases numbered 4, after V lost 4 bases and J lost 4 bases. The CDR3 is 14 residues long. The chain's CDR3 is CASSFDRANQPQHF. Written as DNA, the CDR3 is TGTGCCAGCAGTTTCGACAGGGCGAATCAGCCCCAGCATTTT.

The genes are TRBV11-1 and TRBJ2-7; D gene ambiguous. The CDR3 loop spans 13 amino acids. CDR1 and CDR2 (germline): SGHAT, FQDESV (reference sequence). Trimming removed 0 bases from V and 7 bases from J, with 10 bases in between. CDR3 region: CASSLASLGEQYF. CDR3 nucleotide sequence: TGTGCCAGCAGCTTAGCTTCTCTCGGGGAGCAGTACTTC.

V is TRBV7-9 and J is TRBJ1-5; unclear D gene. Germline loops: CDR1 SEHNR, CDR2 FQNEAQ (reference sequence). The CDR3 consists of 13 residues. With 5 bases removed from V and 4 bases from J, the gap between germline ends came to 9 bases. CDR3 DNA sequence: TGTGCCAGCAGCCCAAAAGAGAATCAGCCCCAGCATTTT. This encodes CASSPKENQPQHF.

This clone came up once. For the CDR3, the DNA is TGTGCCAGCAGTTACTCTGGACAGATTAACTATGGCTACACCTTC. Translation gives CASSYSGQINYGYTF. This chain uses TRBV6-6 with TRBJ1-2; D possibly corresponds to TRBD1 (6 bases). The V gene lost 0 bases and the J gene lost 1 base, with 9 bases spanning the gap. This CDR3 region has 15 residues. The germline V gene has CDR1 MNHNY and CDR2 SVGAGI (reference sequence).

The V call is TRBV15, the J call TRBJ1-4; 7 bases are a match to TRBD1. This CDR3 has 14 amino acids. Germline V gives CDR1 LNHNV, CDR2 YYDKDF (reference sequence). Trimming took 1 base from V and 8 from J; bases not matched to a gene: 4. CDR3 coding DNA: TGTGCCACCAGCAGAGCCAGGGGGTCCGAAAAACTGTTTTTT. Encoded protein: CATSRARGSEKLFF.

Only one count was recorded for this clone. The chain recombines TRBV5-8 with TRBJ2-5, with D maybe TRBD1 (5 bases). Germline CDR1 is SGHTS and CDR2 is YDEGEE. The CDR3 covers 13 residues. The ends were cut back, 0 bases at V and 5 bases at J, with 8 bases in the middle. In DNA, the CDR3 is TGTGCCAGCAGCTTGGACAGGCGGGAGACCCAGTACTTC. It is translated as CASSLDRRETQYF. The full variable domain, with the rest looked up from reference TRBV5-8 and TRBJ2-5, is EAGVTQSPTHLIKTRGQQATLRCSPISGHTSVYWYQQALGLGLQFLLWYDEGEERNRGNFPPRFSGRQFPNYSSELNVNALELEDSALYLCASSLDRRETQYFGPGTRLLVL.

This clone came up once. This chain links TRBV4-3 with TRBJ2-5, with no clear D. Trimming removed 0 bases from V and 4 bases from J, with 12 bases in between. This CDR3 region has 15 residues. Germline V lookup: CDR1 LGHNA, CDR2 YSLEER. This chain's CDR3 is CASSQDKNRVETQYF. The CDR3, as DNA: TGCGCCAGCAGCCAAGATAAGAACAGAGTAGAGACCCAGTACTTC.

The chain links TRBV5-6 to TRBJ2-1; D gene uncertain. CDR3 size: 17 residues. CDR1 is SGHDT and CDR2 is YYEEEE in the germline V gene. The V end was cut by 1 base, the J end by 0 bases, with 14 bases between. In nucleotides, the CDR3 is TGTGCCAGCAGCTTGAAAAGACATATGAACTCCTACAATGAGCAGTTCTTC. It is translated as CASSLKRHMNSYNEQFF.

The genes are TRBV20-1 and TRBJ2-5; D call uncertain. The V end was cut by 3 bases, the J end by 5 bases, with 4 bases between. Germline V gene sequence: CDR1 DFQATT, CDR2 SNEGSKA (reference sequence). This CDR3 spans 10 amino acids. Written as DNA, the CDR3 is TGCAGTGCTAGGGAGGAGACCCAGTACTTC. It is translated as CSAREETQYF.

This chain uses TRBV6-5 with TRBJ2-7; the D is unclear. Looked up from germline, CDR1 is MNHEY and CDR2 is SVGAGI. The CDR3 extends over 16 amino acids. The ends were cut back, 1 base at V and 3 bases at J, with 16 bases in the middle. DNA of the CDR3: TGTGCCAGCAGTTACTATATTTCGAGGTTGGTCTACGAGCAGTACTTC. It encodes CASSYYISRLVYEQYF.

V usage is TRBV6-5 and J usage is TRBJ2-7; tentatively, D is TRBD1 (8 bases). V dropped 2 bases and J dropped 2 bases, with 13 bases sitting between them. CDR1 and CDR2 from the germline V gene are MNHEY and SVGAGI. The CDR3 sequence is 15 residues long. CDR3 amino acids: CASSYRGGQAYEQYF. Here the CDR3 DNA reads TGTGCCAGCAGTTACCGCGGGGGACAGGCCTACGAGCAGTACTTC.

This rearrangement joins TRBV18 to TRBJ1-1, with D possibly being TRBD1 (6 bases). V was clipped by 11 bases and J by 5 bases, with 15 bases between them. The germline CDR1 and CDR2 sequences are KGHSH and LQKENI. This CDR3 is 12 amino acids long. CDR3 nucleotides: TGTGCCGGCCGTGGGGGACAAACTGAAGCTTTCTTT. Translating gives CAGRGGQTEAFF.

This clone appeared a few times. This chain joins TRBV10-3 and TRBJ1-1, with D perhaps matching TRBD1 (6 bases). Germline V gene sequence: CDR1 ENHRY, CDR2 SYGVKD. The CDR3 runs to 12 residues. V shed 9 bases and J shed 7 bases, with 15 bases lying between them. The CDR3, as DNA: TGTGCCATTGGACGGGGGGCGGGTGAAGCTTTCTTT. This translates into CAIGRGAGEAFF.

The rearrangement joins TRBV7-9 to TRBJ2-1; D is uncertain. CDR1 is SEHNR and CDR2 is FQNEAQ in the germline V gene (reference sequence). This CDR3 has 14 residues. Trimming pared 2 bases from V and 6 bases from J, leaving 11 bases between. CDR3 DNA sequence: TGTGCCAGCAGCTTAATTGGGCCCCCCAATGAGCAGTTCTTC. Translation gives CASSLIGPPNEQFF.

The chain carries TRBV6-5 and TRBJ1-1; the D gene is possibly TRBD1 (5 bases). CDR1 is MNHEY, CDR2 SVGAGI, per germline. The CDR3 is 15 residues long. Deletions cut 0 bases from V and 11 bases from J, with 19 bases between. CDR3 coding DNA: TGTGCCAGCAGTTACTCGAAGGCGGGACCTCCCGGGGCTTTCTTT. Encoded protein: CASSYSKAGPPGAFF.

This rearrangement joins TRBV7-2 to TRBJ1-6; D is unresolved. This CDR3 is built from 17 residues. Germline CDR1 reads SGHTA; CDR2 reads FQGNSA. V lost 4 bases and J lost 9, with 22 bases in between. The CDR3 sequence: CASSSLGTGILSSPLHF. The DNA of the CDR3 is TGTGCCAGCAGCTCACTTGGAACGGGAATTTTGAGTTCACCCCTCCACTTT.

The chain recombines TRBV27 with TRBJ2-3, with 7 bases that match TRBD1. The CDR3 consists of 15 residues. V gave up 4 bases and J gave up 4 bases; unmatched junction bases: 8. Germline V CDR1 and CDR2: MNHEY, SMNVEV (reference sequence). In nucleotides, the CDR3 is TGTGCCAGCAGTTCCGACAGGGTGAACGCAGATACGCAGTATTTT. Translating it yields CASSSDRVNADTQYF.

The chain carries TRBV28 and TRBJ1-1, with D perhaps TRBD1 (6 bases). The V gene's germline CDR1 is MDHEN and CDR2 SYDVKM. The CDR3 totals 14 residues. V lost 5 bases and J 1 base, leaving 11 bases between the germline ends. Here the CDR3 reads CASSLQGPNTEAFF. The CDR3 DNA is TGTGCCAGCAGTCTACAGGGACCGAACACTGAAGCTTTCTTT.

The rearrangement joins TRBV29-1 to TRBJ2-6; TRBD2 aligns across 10 bases. J was trimmed by 0 bases and V by 6 bases; bases with no gene match: 8. CDR3 length: 17 residues. Per germline, CDR1 SQVTM and CDR2 ANQGSEA. CDR3 residues: CSVSGLAVYSGANVLTF. CDR3 in DNA: TGCAGCGTCTCCGGACTAGCGGTCTACTCTGGGGCCAACGTCCTGACTTTC.

The gene calls are TRBV7-6 and TRBJ2-7, with 12 bases matching TRBD2. CDR1 is SGHVS and CDR2 is FNYEAQ in the germline V gene. The J segment lost 5 bases and the V segment lost 4 bases, leaving 9 bases of the junction unmatched. The CDR3 loop spans 16 amino acids. The CDR3 DNA follows: TGTGCCAGCAGCTACCTAGCGGGGGGGCCCAGGAACGAGCAGTACTTC. Translation: CASSYLAGGPRNEQYF.

The chain carries TRBV27 and TRBJ2-7; 7 nucleotides agree with TRBD1. Unmatched junction bases numbered 6, after V lost 5 bases and J lost 2 bases. The germline gives CDR1 MNHEY, CDR2 SMNVEV (reference sequence). The CDR3 spans 14 residues. CDR3 sequence reads: CASSTGDPPYEQYF. The CDR3 DNA follows: TGTGCCAGCAGTACAGGGGACCCGCCCTACGAGCAGTACTTC.